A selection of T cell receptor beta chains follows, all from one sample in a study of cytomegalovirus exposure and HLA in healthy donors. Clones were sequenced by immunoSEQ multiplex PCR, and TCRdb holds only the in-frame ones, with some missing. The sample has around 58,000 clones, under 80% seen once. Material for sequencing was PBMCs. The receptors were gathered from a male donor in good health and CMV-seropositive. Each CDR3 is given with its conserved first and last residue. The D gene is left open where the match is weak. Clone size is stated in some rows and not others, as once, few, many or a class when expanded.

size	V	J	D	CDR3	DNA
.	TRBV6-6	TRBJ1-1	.	CASSPGGRTGSTEAFF	TGTGCCAGCAGTCCGGGGGGCCGAACAGGGTCTACTGAAGCTTTCTTT
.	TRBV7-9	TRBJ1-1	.	CASSLMGSPPEAFF	TGTGCCAGCAGCTTAATGGGCTCCCCTCCTGAAGCTTTCTTT
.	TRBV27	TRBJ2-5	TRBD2	CASSPHPGTSDYDF	TGTGCCAGCAGTCCGCACCCCGGGACTAGCGATTACGACTTC
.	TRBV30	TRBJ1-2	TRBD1	CAWDRDSHYYGYTF	TGTGCCTGGGACCGGGACAGCCATTATTATGGCTACACCTTC
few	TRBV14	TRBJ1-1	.	CASSQWAGGDTEAFF	TGTGCCAGCAGCCAATGGGCGGGGGGTGACACTGAAGCTTTCTTT
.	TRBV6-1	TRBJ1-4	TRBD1	CASSEARTGNEKLFF	TGTGCCAGCAGTGAAGCCAGGACAGGGAACGAAAAACTGTTTTTT
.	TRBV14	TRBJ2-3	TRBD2	CASSLGLAPDTQYF	TGTGCCAGCAGCTTGGGACTAGCTCCAGATACGCAGTATTTT
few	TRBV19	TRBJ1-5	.	CASRRGRNQPQHF	TGTGCCAGTAGGCGGGGCCGCAATCAGCCCCAGCATTTT
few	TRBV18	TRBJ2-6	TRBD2	CASSPRIAGDSGANVLTF	TGTGCCAGCTCACCAAGGATAGCGGGAGATTCTGGGGCCAACGTCCTGACTTTC
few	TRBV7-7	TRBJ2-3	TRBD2	CASSSSWASGKSTDTQYF	TGTGCTAGCAGCTCGTCGTGGGCTAGCGGAAAGTCGACAGATACGCAGTATTTT
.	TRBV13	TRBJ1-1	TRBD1	CASSSGTGRTEAFF	TGTGCCAGCAGCTCGGGGACAGGGAGGACTGAAGCTTTCTTT
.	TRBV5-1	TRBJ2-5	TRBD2	CASSLDLAGGRETQYF	TGCGCCAGCAGCTTGGACCTAGCGGGGGGCAGGGAGACCCAGTACTTC
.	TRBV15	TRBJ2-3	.	CATSRDGVSTDTQYF	TGTGCCACCAGCAGAGACGGGGTTAGCACAGATACGCAGTATTTT
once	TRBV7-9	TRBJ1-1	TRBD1	CASSLGQGYANTEAFF	TGTGCCAGCAGCTTAGGACAGGGGTACGCGAACACTGAAGCTTTCTTT
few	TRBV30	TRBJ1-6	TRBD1	CAWTRPSGGASPLHF	TGTGCCTGGACCCGACCGTCAGGGGGCGCATCACCCCTCCACTTT
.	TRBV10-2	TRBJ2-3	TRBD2	CASSRLAGTDTQYF	TGCGCCAGCAGTCGACTAGCGGGCACAGATACGCAGTATTTT
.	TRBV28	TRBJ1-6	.	CASSSPGARQNSPLHF	TGTGCCAGCAGTTCGCCCGGAGCCAGACAGAATTCACCCCTCCACTTT
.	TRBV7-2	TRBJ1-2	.	CATLGGARMNYGYTF	TGTGCCACACTGGGGGGGGCCAGAATGAACTATGGCTACACCTTC
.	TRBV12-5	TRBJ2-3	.	CASGLGSGADTQYF	TGTGCTAGTGGTTTGGGATCGGGAGCAGATACGCAGTATTTT
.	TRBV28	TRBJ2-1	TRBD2	CASTLWAGGRGFANEQFF	TGTGCCAGCACCCTGTGGGCGGGGGGGCGAGGTTTTGCCAATGAGCAGTTCTTC
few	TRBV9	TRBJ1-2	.	CASSVASGIDGYTF	TGTGCCAGCAGCGTAGCTTCAGGTATCGATGGCTACACCTTC
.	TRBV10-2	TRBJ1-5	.	CASSEVGGGPQHF	TGCGCCAGCAGTGAGGTCGGTGGTGGGCCCCAGCATTTT
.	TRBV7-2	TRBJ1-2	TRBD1	CASSLQGVYGYTF	TGTGCCAGCAGCTTACAGGGGGTCTATGGCTACACCTTC
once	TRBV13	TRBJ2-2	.	CASSLGVDFSGELFF	TGTGCCAGCAGCTTAGGAGTTGACTTCTCCGGGGAGCTGTTTTTT
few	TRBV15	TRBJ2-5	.	CATSRDPVKSETQYF	TGTGCCACCAGCAGAGATCCGGTTAAGAGTGAGACCCAGTACTTC
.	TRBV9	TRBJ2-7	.	CASSVGGQRHYEQYF	TGTGCCAGCAGCGTAGGAGGGCAGAGACACTACGAGCAGTACTTC
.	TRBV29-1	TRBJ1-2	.	CSVTPTGGGERGYTF	TGCAGCGTTACCCCAACTGGCGGCGGGGAGCGGGGCTACACCTTC
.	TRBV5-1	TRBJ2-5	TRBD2	CASVRGAGGLEETQYF	TGCGCCAGTGTACGTGGAGCGGGGGGGCTGGAAGAGACCCAGTACTTC
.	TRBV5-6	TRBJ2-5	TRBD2	CASSIGREEIQTQYF	TGTGCCAGCAGCATTGGACGGGAGGAGATACAGACCCAGTACTTC
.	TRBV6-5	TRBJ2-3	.	CASRTGRATDTQYF	TGTGCCAGCAGAACAGGGAGAGCCACAGATACGCAGTATTTT
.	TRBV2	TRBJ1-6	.	CASSADRYSYNSPLHF	TGTGCCAGCAGCGCCGACAGGTACTCCTATAATTCACCCCTCCACTTT
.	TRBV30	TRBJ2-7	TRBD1	CAWSADRGGYEQYF	TGTGCCTGGAGTGCCGACAGGGGGGGTTACGAGCAGTACTTC
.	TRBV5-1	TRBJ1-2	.	CASSLDSGGYGYTF	TGCGCCAGCAGCTTGGACAGTGGAGGCTATGGCTACACCTTC
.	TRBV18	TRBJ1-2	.	CASSPLTEDYGYTF	TGTGCCAGCTCACCACTGACAGAGGACTATGGCTACACCTTC
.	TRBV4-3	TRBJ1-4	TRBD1	CASSLAAGGSEKLFF	TGCGCCAGCAGCCTCGCGGCAGGGGGTAGCGAAAAACTGTTTTTT
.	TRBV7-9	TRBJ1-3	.	CASNPGAGDGRGGNTIYF	TGTGCCAGCAACCCTGGAGCGGGGGACGGCCGAGGGGGAAACACCATATATTTT
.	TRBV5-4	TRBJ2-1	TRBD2	CASSRELAWGGNEQFF	TGTGCCAGCAGCCGGGAACTAGCGTGGGGTGGGAATGAGCAGTTCTTC
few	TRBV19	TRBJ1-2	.	CASRPQGHLSNYGYTF	TGTGCCAGTAGACCTCAGGGACACCTATCTAACTATGGCTACACCTTC
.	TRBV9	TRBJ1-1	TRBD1	CASSDGTGGKEDTEAFF	TGTGCCAGCAGCGACGGGACAGGGGGGAAGGAGGACACTGAAGCTTTCTTT
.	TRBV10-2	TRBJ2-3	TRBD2	CASMRAGGLTDTQYF	TGCGCCAGCATGAGGGCGGGGGGGCTCACAGATACGCAGTATTTT
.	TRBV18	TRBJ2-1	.	CASSPGAVRNEQFF	TGTGCCAGCTCACCAGGGGCAGTTCGCAATGAGCAGTTCTTC
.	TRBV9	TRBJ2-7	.	CASSVGKQSSYEQYF	TGTGCCAGCAGCGTAGGGAAACAGAGCTCCTACGAGCAGTACTTC
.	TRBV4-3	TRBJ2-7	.	CASSRYSGSSAYEQYF	TGCGCCAGCAGCCGCTACAGCGGATCTAGCGCCTACGAGCAGTACTTC
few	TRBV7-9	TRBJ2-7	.	CSSSLDANEQYF	TGTTCCAGCAGCTTAGACGCTAACGAGCAGTACTTC
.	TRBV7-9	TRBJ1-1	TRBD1	CASSWGTVNTEAFF	TGTGCCAGCAGCTGGGGGACAGTGAACACTGAAGCTTTCTTT
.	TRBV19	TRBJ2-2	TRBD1	CASSGTGRTGELFF	TGTGCCAGTAGTGGGACAGGGCGTACCGGGGAGCTGTTTTTT
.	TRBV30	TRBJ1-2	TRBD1	CAWSYGTGGSGYTF	TGTGCCTGGAGTTACGGGACAGGGGGCAGTGGCTACACCTTC
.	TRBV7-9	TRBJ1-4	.	CASRTGENEKLFF	TGTGCCAGCAGGACGGGGGAGAATGAAAAACTGTTTTTT
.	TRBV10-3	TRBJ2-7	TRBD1	CAISDDRGVNEQYF	TGTGCCATCAGTGATGACAGGGGAGTGAATGAGCAGTACTTC
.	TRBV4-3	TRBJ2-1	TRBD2	CASSQGLAAYNEQFF	TGCGCCAGCAGCCAGGGACTAGCGGCCTACAATGAGCAGTTCTTC
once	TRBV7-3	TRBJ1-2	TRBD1	CASSEYSGTGGEGYTF	TGTGCCAGCAGCGAATATTCCGGGACAGGGGGGGAGGGCTACACCTTC
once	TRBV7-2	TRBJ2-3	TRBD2	CASSPLAGGGTDTQYF	TGTGCCAGCAGCCCACTTGCGGGGGGGGGTACAGATACGCAGTATTTT
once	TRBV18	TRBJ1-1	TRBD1	CASSPGTGAIGTEAFF	TGTGCCAGCTCGCCCGGGACAGGGGCCATTGGCACTGAAGCTTTCTTT
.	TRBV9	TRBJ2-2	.	CASSVGGGTGELFF	TGTGCCAGCAGCGTAGGAGGGGGCACCGGGGAGCTGTTTTTT
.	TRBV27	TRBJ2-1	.	CASSLYRGNEQFF	TGTGCCAGCAGTTTATACCGCGGAAATGAGCAGTTCTTC
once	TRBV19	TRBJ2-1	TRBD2	CASSTSGLAGGLVEQFF	TGTGCCAGTAGTACCTCGGGACTAGCGGGGGGGCTGGTTGAGCAGTTCTTC
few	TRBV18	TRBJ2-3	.	CASSPVYRTDTQYF	TGTGCCAGCTCACCAGTCTACCGCACAGATACGCAGTATTTT
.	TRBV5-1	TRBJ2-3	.	CASSLVGGGPTDTQYF	TGCGCCAGCAGCTTGGTTGGGGGGGGCCCGACAGATACGCAGTATTTT
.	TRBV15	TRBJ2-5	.	CATSRVRGPGETQYF	TGTGCCACCAGCAGAGTGCGGGGGCCGGGGGAGACCCAGTACTTC
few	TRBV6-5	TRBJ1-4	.	CASSLEGRGGEKLFF	TGTGCCAGCAGCCTCGAGGGGAGGGGAGGCGAAAAACTGTTTTTT